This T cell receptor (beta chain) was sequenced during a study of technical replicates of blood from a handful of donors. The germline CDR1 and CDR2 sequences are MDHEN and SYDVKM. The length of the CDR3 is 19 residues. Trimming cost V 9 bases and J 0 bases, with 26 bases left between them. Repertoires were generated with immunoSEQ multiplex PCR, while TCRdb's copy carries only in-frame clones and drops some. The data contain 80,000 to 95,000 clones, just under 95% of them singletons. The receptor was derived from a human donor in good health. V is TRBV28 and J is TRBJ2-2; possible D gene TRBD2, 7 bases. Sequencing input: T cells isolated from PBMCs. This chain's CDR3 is CASNREGGAQRTNTGELFF. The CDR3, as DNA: TGTGCCAGTAACAGGGAGGGTGGGGCGCAACGCACGAACACCGGGGAGCTGTTTTTT.